The 4 T cell receptor beta chains given below trace back to one sample, sequenced in a study of T cells in localized non-small cell lung cancer. Assay used: immunoSEQ multiplex PCR; TCRdb lists only in-frame clones, some missing. The sample lists approximately 81,000 clones, more than 75% occurring once. The specimen was peripheral blood, collected before any cancer treatment. The receptors shown here come from a woman aged 35-75 years with stage I squamous cell lung carcinoma.

The chain is built from TRBV6-5 and TRBJ1-2; no clear D. V shed 0 bases and J shed 5 bases, with 10 bases lying between them. Germline V lookup: CDR1 MNHEY, CDR2 SVGAGI. CDR3 length equals 14 residues. The CDR3 nucleotides are TGTGCCAGCAGTTACTCCGCGTCGGGGTATGGCTACACCTTC. Encoded protein: CASSYSASGYGYTF.

The CDR3 DNA sequence: TGTGCCAGCAGCGAGGGGGCGGACACTGAAGCTTTCTTT. Its translation: CASSEGADTEAFF. This rearrangement joins TRBV11-3 to TRBJ1-1; TRBD1 matches 7 bases. The CDR3 runs to 13 residues. Germline V lookup: CDR1 SGHNT, CDR2 YENEEA. The J segment lost 3 bases and the V segment lost 5 bases, leaving 3 bases of the junction unmatched.

The rearrangement links TRBV5-1 to TRBJ1-1, with 10 bases identical to TRBD1. V lost 1 base and J lost 6; bases outside the gene matches: 12. Germline V gene sequence: CDR1 SGHRS, CDR2 YFSETQ. The CDR3 runs 17 residues. The chain's CDR3 is CASSLWAGTGALPEAFF. Here the CDR3 DNA reads TGCGCCAGCAGCTTGTGGGCAGGGACAGGGGCTTTGCCTGAAGCTTTCTTT.

The rearrangement uses TRBV5-1 and TRBJ1-3; no clear D gene. The CDR3 sequence is 16 residues long. CDR1 and CDR2 from the germline V gene are SGHRS and YFSETQ. Deletions cut 0 bases from V and 2 bases from J, with 12 bases between. CDR3 sequence (DNA): TGCGCCAGCAGCTTGGATGGCAATTCCCCTGGAAACACCATATATTTT. Amino acids: CASSLDGNSPGNTIYF.